This TCR beta chain was recovered during a study of blood T cell repertoires in COVID-19. Whole-study context: Specimens from acute and convalescent COVID-19 originated in the United States, Italy and Spain. PBMCs, B-cell-depleted T cells, or T cells were the source of the cDNA or gDNA that made up the material.

The CDR3 sequence is 14 residues long. CDR1 and CDR2 (germline): MNHNS, SASEGT. The germline V and J ends were trimmed by 2 bases and 0 bases, with 8 bases remaining between them. Sequencing was performed with immunoSEQ multiplex PCR; in TCRdb, only in-frame clones are kept and a portion is missing. The sample consists of roughly 310,000 clones, 89% of them appearing once. Participants had their cohort set by participant-reported clinical history. Two consecutive negative NP/OP PCR tests, clearance, or resolved symptoms defined Cohort 3 recovery. The sample was PBMCs or T cells enriched from blood (not recorded which). The sequence derives from a woman between 35 and 50 years old who had recovered from COVID-19. The chain recombines TRBV6-1 with TRBJ2-7; D call uncertain. In nucleotides, the CDR3 is TGTGCCAGCAGTGAACAGGCAGACTCCTACGAGCAGTACTTC. Protein sequence: CASSEQADSYEQYF.